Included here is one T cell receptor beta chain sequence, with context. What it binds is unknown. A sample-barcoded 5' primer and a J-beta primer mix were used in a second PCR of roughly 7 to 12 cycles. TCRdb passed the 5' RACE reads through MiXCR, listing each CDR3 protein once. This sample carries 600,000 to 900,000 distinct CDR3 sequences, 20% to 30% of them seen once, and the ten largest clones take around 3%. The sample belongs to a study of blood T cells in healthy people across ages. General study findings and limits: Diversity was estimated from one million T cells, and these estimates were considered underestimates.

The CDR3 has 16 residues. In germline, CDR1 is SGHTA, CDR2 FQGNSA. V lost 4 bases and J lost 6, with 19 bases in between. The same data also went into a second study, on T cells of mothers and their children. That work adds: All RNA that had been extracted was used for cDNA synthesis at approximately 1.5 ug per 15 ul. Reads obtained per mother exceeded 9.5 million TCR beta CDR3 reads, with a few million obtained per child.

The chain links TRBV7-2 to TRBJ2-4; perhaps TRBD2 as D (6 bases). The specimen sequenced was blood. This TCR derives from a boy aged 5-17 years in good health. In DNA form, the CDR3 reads TGTGCCAGCAGCTCCCCCCGAGGGGCGCGGGGAAACATTCAGTACTTC. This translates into CASSSPRGARGNIQYF.